Shown below are 24 T cell receptor beta chains from a single sample sequenced in a study of OX40 agonist ivuxolimab in advanced cancers. Sequencing used immunoSEQ multiplex PCR; TCRdb keeps in-frame clones, though not all of them. The sample carries roughly 60,000 clones, 91% recorded once. The specimen was CD4+ or CD8+ T cells sorted from blood, collected in a trial of the OX40 agonist ivuxolimab. These receptors were taken from an adult with an advanced solid tumor such as melanoma, head and neck, liver or kidney cancer.

This clone was picked up a small number of times. V gene TRBV11-3 combines with J gene TRBJ2-1; a weak D match, TRBD2 (6 bases). Germline V gene sequence: CDR1 SGHNT, CDR2 YENEEA. V lost 6 bases and J 6 bases, leaving 27 bases between the germline ends. The CDR3 has 18 residues. The CDR3 spells CASSVGGPGLAGGNEQFF. The CDR3 DNA reads TGTGCCAGCAGTGTCGGGGGACCGGGACTGGCCGGGGGCAATGAGCAGTTCTTC.

The chain has TRBV14 and TRBJ2-5, with D possibly TRBD1 on 5 matching bases. The germline V and J ends were trimmed by 3 bases and 3 bases, with 11 bases remaining between them. The CDR3 has 14 amino acids. From germline, CDR1 is SGHDN and CDR2 FVKESK. The CDR3 region is CASSHLSREETQYF. The CDR3 DNA sequence: TGTGCCAGCAGCCATTTATCCAGGGAAGAGACCCAGTACTTC.

This clone was seen once. J is TRBJ2-3 and V is TRBV7-2, with 10 bases identical to TRBD2. Germline assignment: CDR1 SGHTA and CDR2 FQGNSA. CDR3 length: 14 residues. V lost 8 bases to trimming and J lost 4 bases; unmatched junction nucleotides: 6. In DNA, the CDR3 is TGTGCCAGCTTATCAGCGGGAGGGTCAGATACGCAGTATTTT. This translates into CASLSAGGSDTQYF.

The chain has TRBV5-6 and TRBJ1-1; D is ambiguous. Germline V gene data show CDR1 as SGHDT and CDR2 as YYEEEE. This CDR3 is built from 14 residues. V lost 3 bases and J lost 1, with 10 bases in between. The CDR3 protein is CASSSNGGNTEAFF. The CDR3 DNA is TGTGCCAGCAGCTCCAACGGAGGGAACACTGAAGCTTTCTTT. Based on the CDR3 plus reference TRBV5-6 and TRBJ1-1, the full variable domain is DAGVTQSPTHLIKTRGQQVTLRCSPKSGHDTVSWYQQALGQGPQFIFQYYEEEERQRGNFPDRFSGHQFPNYSSELNVNALLLGDSALYLCASSSNGGNTEAFFGQGTRLTVV.

Comment on this clone: This specimen includes other DNA sequences encoding the same CDR3. The chain is built from TRBV5-1 and TRBJ2-1, with TRBD2 identical over 9 bases. The germline V gene has CDR1 SGHRS and CDR2 YFSETQ. After removal of 0 bases from V and 3 bases from J, the junction contained 1 base not matched to a gene. The CDR3 loop spans 15 amino acids. CDR3 in amino acids: CASSLGGRDYNEQFF. CDR3 bases: TGCGCCAGCAGCTTGGGCGGGAGGGACTACAATGAGCAGTTCTTC.

This chain links TRBV28 with TRBJ1-6, with D unresolved. Germline CDR1 and CDR2: MDHEN and SYDVKM. The ends were cut back, 5 bases at V and 7 bases at J, with 6 bases in the middle. This CDR3 contains 12 residues. The CDR3 reads CASSDLNSPLHF. The DNA of the CDR3 is TGTGCCAGCAGTGACTTAAATTCACCCCTCCACTTT.

Here the CDR3 reads CASSKTGLAGDTDTQYF. CDR3 nucleotide sequence: TGTGCCAGCAGCAAAACGGGACTAGCGGGCGACACAGATACGCAGTATTTT. This chain joins TRBV21-1 and TRBJ2-3; the table's TRBD2 call for D was not verified on the DNA. TRBV21-1 is given as a pseudogene. The length of the CDR3 is 17 residues.

The genes are TRBV7-8 and TRBJ1-1; D is ambiguous. Germline values: CDR1 SGHVS, CDR2 FQNEAQ. The CDR3 runs to 13 residues. Trimming left V 3 bases short and J 4 bases short, with 9 bases between. The CDR3 reads CASSFEVGTEAFF. CDR3 nucleotide sequence: TGTGCCAGCAGCTTTGAGGTTGGCACTGAAGCTTTCTTT.

This chain joins TRBV6-5 and TRBJ1-2; D perhaps matches TRBD1 (5 bases). This CDR3 has 14 amino acids. The V gene lost 5 bases and the J gene lost 2 bases, with 12 bases spanning the gap. Per the germline V gene, CDR1 is MNHEY and CDR2 is SVGAGI. In DNA form, the CDR3 reads TGTGCCAGCAGTCCCGGGACGCGAAACTATGGCTACACCTTC. This translates into CASSPGTRNYGYTF.

A single count supports this clone. The rearrangement joins TRBV6-5 to TRBJ1-3, with 10 bases that match TRBD1. In germline, CDR1 is MNHEY, CDR2 SVGAGI. V was pared by 6 bases and J by 6 bases, with 5 bases of the junction left unmatched. The CDR3 sequence is 14 residues long. The CDR3: CASRPTGGKNTIYF. The CDR3 DNA is TGTGCCAGCAGGCCGACAGGGGGCAAAAACACCATATATTTT.

The chain combines TRBV5-4 with TRBJ2-3; TRBD2 agrees at 7 bases. Germline V CDR1 and CDR2: SGHNT, YYREEE (reference sequence). This CDR3 is built from 11 residues. V lost 7 bases, J lost 5 bases, and 1 base stayed unmatched. The CDR3 reads CASGRGDTQYF. CDR3 nucleotide sequence: TGTGCCAGCGGGAGGGGAGATACGCAGTATTTT.

The V call is TRBV4-1, the J call TRBJ1-5, with D perhaps matching TRBD1 (6 bases). The V and J ends lost 6 bases and 3 bases respectively, with 12 bases between them. This CDR3 contains 14 residues. From germline, CDR1 is MGHRA and CDR2 YSYEKL. This CDR3 reads CASRPQGFNQPQHF. The DNA for the CDR3 is TGCGCCAGCAGGCCACAGGGCTTCAATCAGCCCCAGCATTTT.

V is TRBV28 and J is TRBJ1-2; a weak D match, TRBD1 (6 bases). The CDR3 totals 12 residues. V lost 11 bases and J lost 3, with 13 bases in between. The germline V gene encodes CDR1 MDHEN and CDR2 SYDVKM. The CDR3 protein is CAGGGRDYGYTF. As DNA, the CDR3 is TGTGCCGGAGGGGGTCGGGACTATGGCTACACCTTC.

The CDR3 protein is CASRLGGDSNQPQHF. DNA of the CDR3: TGTGCCAGCAGGCTTGGAGGGGATAGCAATCAGCCCCAGCATTTT. The chain couples TRBV28 to TRBJ1-5, with a tentative D call TRBD1 (5 bases). V was clipped by 6 bases and J by 0 bases, with 12 bases between them. CDR1 MDHEN and CDR2 SYDVKM come from the germline V gene. The CDR3 runs to 15 residues.

This chain joins TRBV7-2 and TRBJ2-5; TRBD2 might be the D (5 bases). Germline-derived CDR1 and CDR2 are SGHTA and FQGNSA. The CDR3 length is 11 residues. The germline V and J ends were trimmed by 5 bases and 10 bases, with 11 bases remaining between them. CDR3 coding DNA: TGTGCCAGCAGCCCCGGACTGGACCAGTACTTC. This translates into CASSPGLDQYF.

This rearrangement joins TRBV10-3 to TRBJ2-7; TRBD1 is a possible D gene (5 bases). The germline V gene encodes CDR1 ENHRY and CDR2 SYGVKD. The CDR3 is 13 residues long. The V gene lost 10 bases and the J gene lost 1 base, with 14 bases spanning the gap. The DNA for the CDR3 is TGTGCCAGCAGGATGACAGTTTCCTACGAGCAGTACTTC. Translation gives CASRMTVSYEQYF.

The rearrangement uses TRBV6-1 and TRBJ1-5; no firm D call. V lost 6 bases to trimming and J lost 2 bases, with 11 bases between them. The CDR3 is 14 residues long. Germline CDR1 and CDR2: MNHNS and SASEGT. The CDR3 protein is CASRTNTGNQPQHF. The DNA for the CDR3 is TGTGCCAGCAGGACCAACACGGGCAATCAGCCCCAGCATTTT.

This chain links TRBV18 with TRBJ2-2, with 8 bases identical to TRBD1. The V segment lost 6 bases and the J segment 2 bases; nucleotides outside the gene matches: 5. The CDR3 sequence is 15 residues long. The germline gives CDR1 KGHSH, CDR2 LQKENI. CDR3 residues: CASSGTGDNTGELFF. The CDR3 bases are TGTGCCAGCTCGGGGACAGGCGATAACACCGGGGAGCTGTTTTTT.

V gene TRBV28 combines with J gene TRBJ1-5; D call uncertain. The V and J ends lost 6 bases and 7 bases respectively, with 16 bases between them. Germline CDR1 reads MDHEN; CDR2 reads SYDVKM. This CDR3 has 14 residues. DNA of the CDR3: TGTGCCAGCAGCCCCTCACCACTCGGACAGCCCCAGCATTTT. Its translation is CASSPSPLGQPQHF.

The V and J genes are TRBV7-3 and TRBJ2-1; TRBD2 matches at 13 bases. The CDR3 is made up of 15 amino acids. Germline CDR1 SGHTA, CDR2 FQGTGA. J lost 9 bases, V lost 4 bases, and 6 bases had no gene match. This chain's CDR3 is CASSWTSGSFAEQFF. CDR3 coding DNA: TGTGCCAGCAGCTGGACTAGCGGGAGTTTCGCTGAGCAGTTCTTC.

This rearrangement joins TRBV2 to TRBJ2-7, with 7 bases matching TRBD2. J gave up 0 bases and V 2 bases, and 7 bases lay outside the gene matches. Per the germline V gene, CDR1 is SNHLY and CDR2 is FYNNEI. There are 16 residues in the CDR3. The CDR3 loop is CASSEFNGGSSYEQYF. The CDR3 DNA sequence: TGTGCCAGCAGTGAATTTAACGGCGGGAGCTCCTACGAGCAGTACTTC.

The rearrangement joins TRBV5-5 to TRBJ1-1; 7 bases map to TRBD1. With 3 bases clipped from V and 8 bases from J, the junction kept 4 bases outside the gene matches. In germline, CDR1 is SGHKS, CDR2 YYEKEE (reference sequence). The CDR3 loop spans 12 amino acids. The CDR3 DNA reads TGTGCCAGCAGCTCCGACAGGGTGGAAGCTTTCTTT. Its translation is CASSSDRVEAFF. Combining the CDR3 with reference TRBV5-5 and TRBJ1-1 gives the whole variable domain DAGVTQSPTHLIKTRGQQVTLRCSPISGHKSVSWYQQVLGQGPQFIFQYYEKEERGRGNFPDRFSARQFPNYSSELNVNALLLGDSALYLCASSSDRVEAFFGQGTRLTVV.

The chain carries TRBV27 and TRBJ1-2, with 9 bases lining up with TRBD1. Germline assignment: CDR1 MNHEY and CDR2 SMNVEV (reference sequence). The CDR3 is 17 residues long. Trimming took 1 base from V and 6 from J; bases not matched to a gene: 12. DNA of the CDR3: TGTGCCAGCAGTTTATTGGGGACAGGGCCGGAGAGGGATGGCTACACCTTC. Its protein is CASSLLGTGPERDGYTF.

As DNA, the CDR3 is TGTGCCAGCAGAAGGACAGACTCCTACGAGCAGTACTTC. The encoded protein is CASRRTDSYEQYF. The genes are TRBV6-5 and TRBJ2-7; perhaps TRBD1 as D (6 bases). Trimming removed 6 bases from V and 0 bases from J, with 9 bases in between. The CDR3 covers 13 residues. Germline V gene lookup returns CDR1 MNHEY and CDR2 SVGAGI.